The entry below describes one TCR beta chain. Its cognate antigen is unknown. The data stem from a study of Tregs in tolerant kidney transplant recipients. Study information: A roughly 3-day belatacept mixed lymphocyte reaction, sometimes plus 5-day graft donor restimulation, preceded CD4+CD25+CD127- sorting. Sorting used antibodies to exclude donor cells. Whole-study findings and limits: The small number of patients limits these findings pending further validation.

Assay: immunoSEQ multiplex PCR; the TCRdb copy retains only in-frame clones and omits some. The sample has 30,000 or so clones; 82% are singletons. Per the germline V gene, CDR1 is ENHRY and CDR2 is SYGVKD. Trimming took 3 bases from V and 5 from J; bases not matched to a gene: 7. The CDR3 runs to 15 residues. The origin of this receptor is a human donor in good health. The sequenced sample consisted of Tregs from blood cultured with allogeneic cells. The chain links TRBV10-3 to TRBJ1-1; 9 nucleotides agree with TRBD1. The CDR3: CAISEEDRGKTEAFF. The CDR3 region has the DNA TGTGCCATCAGTGAAGAGGACAGGGGAAAAACTGAAGCTTTCTTT.